A selection of T cell receptor beta chains follows, all from one sample in a study of blood T cell repertoires in COVID-19. Profiled with immunoSEQ multiplex PCR; TCRdb holds only in-frame clones, not every one. The data hold around 220,000 clones, with around 80% observed a single time. The specimen sequenced was peripheral blood. Receptor source: a man aged 25 to 40 with active or convalescent COVID-19. CDR3s include the opening cysteine and the closing phenylalanine or tryptophan. The D gene is left open where the match is weak. Rows may omit the clone size; those that give it use once, few, many or a size class.

TRBV2,TRBD1,-,TRBJ1-1,TGTGCCAGCACGGAGGGGGCGAGGCAGGGGAACACTGAAGCTTTCTTT,CASTEGARQGNTEAFF
TRBV25-1,TRBD1,-,TRBJ2-2,TGTGCCAGCAGTGAAGTGACAGGGGGCACCGGGGAGCTGTTTTTT,CASSEVTGGTGELFF
TRBV18,TRBD2,-,TRBJ2-1,TGTGCCAGCTCACCGCGGGGGTTAGCGGGGGGCCTGAGCAATGAGCAGTTCTTC,CASSPRGLAGGLSNEQFF
TRBV5-4,-,-,TRBJ1-5,TGTGCCAGCAGCTTACAACCCAATCAGCCCCAGCATTTT,CASSLQPNQPQHF
TRBV19,TRBD1,few,TRBJ1-1,TGTGCCACCTCCAGCCGGGACAGGGGGTTGTATGACACTGAAGCTTTCTTT,CATSSRDRGLYDTEAFF
TRBV28,TRBD1,-,TRBJ2-3,TGTGCCAGCAGTCCTTCGGGGACAGGGCTGGGAGATACGCAGTATTTT,CASSPSGTGLGDTQYF
TRBV11-2,TRBD1,-,TRBJ2-1,TGTGCCAGCAGCTCGCCGTACAGGGGGCCTGGATTGAATGAGCAGTTCTTC,CASSSPYRGPGLNEQFF
TRBV28,TRBD2,-,TRBJ2-3,TGTGCCAGCAGCACCGGGACTAGCGGCACAGATACGCAGTATTTT,CASSTGTSGTDTQYF
TRBV4-1,TRBD1,-,TRBJ2-1,TGCGCCAGCAGCCCCCAGGGGGCGAGGCCCTACAATGAGCAGTTCTTC,CASSPQGARPYNEQFF
TRBV2,-,-,TRBJ2-5,TGTGCCAGCAGTAAACGGTCCCAAGAGACCCAGTACTTC,CASSKRSQETQYF
TRBV18,TRBD1,few,TRBJ2-2,TGTGCCAGCTCACCACGGGACGGACAGGGCCAGAACACCGGGGAGCTGTTTTTT,CASSPRDGQGQNTGELFF
TRBV5-1,-,-,TRBJ2-3,TGCGCCAGCAAATTACAGGGAGGGACAGATACGCAGTATTTT,CASKLQGGTDTQYF
TRBV19,TRBD2,-,TRBJ2-1,TGTGCCAGTCAAATTGCGGGAGCGGGGGATGAGCAGTTCTTC,CASQIAGAGDEQFF
TRBV28,TRBD1,-,TRBJ2-3,TGTGCCAGCAGTTTATACGGGACAGGGAAGGATACGCAGTATTTT,CASSLYGTGKDTQYF
TRBV5-5,-,-,TRBJ1-6,TGTGCCAGCAGCTTGGTGAGGAATTCACCCCTCCACTTT,CASSLVRNSPLHF
TRBV7-9,-,-,TRBJ1-2,TGTGCCAGCAGCTTAGCAGAGATCGGCTACACCTTC,CASSLAEIGYTF
TRBV11-3,-,-,TRBJ2-2,TGTGCCAGCAGCTCGCGAGGGAAAAACACCGGGGAGCTGTTTTTT,CASSSRGKNTGELFF
TRBV6-5,TRBD1,-,TRBJ2-5,TGTGCCAGCAGACCCGGGACAGGGAGGCAAGAGACCCAGTACTTC,CASRPGTGRQETQYF
TRBV7-3,-,-,TRBJ2-2,TGTGCCAGCAGCTTTACCACAGACAACACCGGGGAGCTGTTTTTT,CASSFTTDNTGELFF
TRBV30,-,-,TRBJ2-4,TGTGCCTGGAGCGGGGGGCCGGGAAACATTCAGTACTTC,CAWSGGPGNIQYF
TRBV15,TRBD1,-,TRBJ2-2,TGTGCCACCAGCAGAGATAGGGACAGGGTAACCGGGGAGCTGTTTTTT,CATSRDRDRVTGELFF
TRBV28,TRBD2,-,TRBJ2-7,TGTGCCAGCTGGGAGGGGAGGCTACCCTACGAGCAGTACTTC,CASWEGRLPYEQYF
TRBV11-2,TRBD2,once,TRBJ2-1,TGTGCCAGCAGCGAAACTAGCGGGAGGGCCGATGAGCAGTTCTTC,CASSETSGRADEQFF
TRBV3-1/TRBV3-2,-,-,TRBJ1-1,TGTGCCAGCAGCCAAGAACGGGGTGAAGCTTTCTTT,CASSQERGEAFF
TRBV24-1,-,-,TRBJ1-2,TGTGCCACCAGTCGTGGCAGAAACTATGGCTACACCTTC,CATSRGRNYGYTF
TRBV18,TRBD1,-,TRBJ2-7,TGTGCCAGCTCAGATCAGGGGGCGACCCCAGGAAGATTCTTC,CASSDQGATPGRFF